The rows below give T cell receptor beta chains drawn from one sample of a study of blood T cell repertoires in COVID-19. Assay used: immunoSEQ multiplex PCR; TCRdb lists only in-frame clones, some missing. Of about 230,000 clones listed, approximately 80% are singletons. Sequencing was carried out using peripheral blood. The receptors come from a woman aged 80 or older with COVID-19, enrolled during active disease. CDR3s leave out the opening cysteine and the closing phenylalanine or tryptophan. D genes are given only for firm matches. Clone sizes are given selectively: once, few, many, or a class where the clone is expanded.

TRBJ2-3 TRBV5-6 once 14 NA ASSGPGVWSTDTQY
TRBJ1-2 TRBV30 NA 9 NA AWSNTRGYT
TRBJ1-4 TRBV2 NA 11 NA ASGIGVREKLF
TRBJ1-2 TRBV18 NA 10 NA ASSSGQSGYT
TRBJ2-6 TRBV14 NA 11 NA ASSQRLQGVLT
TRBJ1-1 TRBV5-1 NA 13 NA ASSGGAAENTEAF
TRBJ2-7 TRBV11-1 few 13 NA ASSLEDRGSYEQY
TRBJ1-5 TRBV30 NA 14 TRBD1 AWSVAGQGINQPQH
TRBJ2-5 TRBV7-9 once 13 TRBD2 ASSFSAGGQETQY
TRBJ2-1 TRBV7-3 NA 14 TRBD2 ASSLMGLAGDNEQF
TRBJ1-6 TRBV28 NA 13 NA ASSFSGAGNLPLH
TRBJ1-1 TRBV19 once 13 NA ASKVTGRRNTEAF
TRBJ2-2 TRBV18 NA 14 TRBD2 ASSRLSGSGTGELF
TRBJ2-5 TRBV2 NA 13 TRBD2 ASSRRGGDKETQY
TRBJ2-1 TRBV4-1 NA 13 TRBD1 ASSQDGTAYNEQF
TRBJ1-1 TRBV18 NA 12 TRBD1 ASSFRQGWTEAF
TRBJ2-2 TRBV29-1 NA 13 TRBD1 SVERTGGIIGELF
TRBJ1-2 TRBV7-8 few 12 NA ASSSRLDNYGYT
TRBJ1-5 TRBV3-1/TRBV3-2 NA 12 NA ASSQARNDQPQH
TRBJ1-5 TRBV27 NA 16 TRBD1 ASSVLPGTGINNQPQH
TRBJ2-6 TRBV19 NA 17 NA ASSIRRGRESSGANVLT